These 20 T cell receptor beta chains originate from one sample sequenced in a study of CD4 T cells in relation to SARS-CoV-2 and coronaviruses. Their antigens are not known. Produced via immunoSEQ multiplex PCR; TCRdb's table is partial and in-frame only. This table has 15,000 to 19,000 clones, 76% appearing once. Before the COVID-19 pandemic, during about 2011-2019, CD4+ T cells were taken from unexposed donors. Isolation of CD4+ T cells took place after less than 13 days in culture. The sample consisted of CD4+ T cells from PBMCs, cultured in vitro. The receptors originated from a human donor in good health.

This clone was recorded only once. The rearrangement links TRBV19 to TRBJ2-5; no reliable D call. The ends were cut back, 3 bases at V and 5 bases at J, with 13 bases in the middle. The CDR3 totals 14 residues. Germline-derived CDR1 and CDR2 are LNHDA and SQIVND (reference sequence). In DNA form, the CDR3 reads TGTGCCAGTAGTATGAACCCGGGTAGGGAGACCCAGTACTTC. As protein: CASSMNPGRETQYF.

As regards this clone: Additional DNA sequences in this sample encode the identical CDR3. The chain has TRBV24-1 and TRBJ1-5; D is unclear. V lost 4 bases to trimming and J lost 3 bases, with 3 bases between them. The CDR3 is 12 residues long. Germline CDR1 and CDR2: KGHDR and SFDVKD. CDR3 nucleotides: TGTGCCACCAGTGACCCCAATCAGCCCCAGCATTTT. It specifies CATSDPNQPQHF.

This sequence joins TRBV9 and TRBJ1-1; TRBD1 is a possible D gene (5 bases). CDR3 length equals 13 residues. Germline lookup yields CDR1 SGDLS and CDR2 YYNGEE. Trimming took off 3 bases at V and 11 bases at J, with 17 bases between the two ends. CDR3 in DNA: TGTGCCAGCAGCGGAATGCGGGGGAATGTGGCTTTCTTT. Translation: CASSGMRGNVAFF.

The chain joins TRBV6-5 to TRBJ2-3; D is perhaps TRBD1 (7 bases). There are 15 residues in the CDR3. The V and J ends lost 6 bases and 0 bases respectively, with 13 bases between them. CDR1 is MNHEY and CDR2 is SVGAGI in the germline V gene. For the CDR3, the DNA is TGTGCCAGCAGAACGCAGGGGGGAAGCACAGATACGCAGTATTTT. It is translated as CASRTQGGSTDTQYF.

V is TRBV6-4 and J is TRBJ2-3; TRBD2 agrees at 7 bases. The trim removed 3 bases at V and 3 bases at J, leaving 0 bases unmatched. From germline, CDR1 is MRHNA and CDR2 SNTAGT. This CDR3 is built from 13 residues. The CDR3 nucleotides are TGTGCCAGCAGTGAGCGGGAGACAGATACGCAGTATTTT. Its translation: CASSERETDTQYF.

V is TRBV20-1 and J is TRBJ1-1; D gene uncertain. Trimming shortened V by 3 bases and J by 7 bases, and 15 bases separated the two germline ends. The CDR3 totals 13 residues. Germline values: CDR1 DFQATT, CDR2 SNEGSKA (reference sequence). The CDR3 loop is CSASVTREGEAFF. Written as DNA, the CDR3 is TGCAGTGCTAGTGTTACCCGGGAGGGTGAAGCTTTCTTT.

This clone showed up just a few times. The J gene is TRBJ2-5, the V gene TRBV7-6; D may be TRBD1 or TRBD2 (5 bases each). Germline values: CDR1 SGHVS, CDR2 FNYEAQ. The CDR3 consists of 13 residues. Trimming cost V 5 bases and J 2 bases, with 9 bases left between them. Here the CDR3 reads CASSRGRQETQYF. The CDR3 DNA is TGTGCCAGCAGCAGGGGACGACAAGAGACCCAGTACTTC.

The chain recombines TRBV6-5 with TRBJ1-1; D is undetermined. From germline, CDR1 is MNHEY and CDR2 SVGAGI. V was shortened by 8 bases and J by 0 bases, with 7 bases between the two germline ends. CDR3 length: 12 residues. DNA for the CDR3: TGTGCCAGCTTCACCGTGAACACTGAAGCTTTCTTT. Its protein is CASFTVNTEAFF.

This clone was found a few times. The junction departs from the called germline gene at one end, perhaps through a read error. This sequence joins TRBV30 and TRBJ1-3; D not certain. This CDR3 spans 13 amino acids. Germline V lookup: CDR1 GTSNPN, CDR2 SVGIG (reference sequence). CDR3 region: CAWSVRYGDTIYF. DNA for the CDR3: TGTGCCTGGAGTGTTAGGTATGGAGACACCATATATTTT.

The V and J genes are TRBV6-2 or TRBV6-3 and TRBJ2-2, with D perhaps matching TRBD2 (6 bases). V was shortened by 4 bases and J by 3 bases, with 15 bases between the two germline ends. Germline CDR1 MNHEY, CDR2 SVGEGT. The CDR3 spans 16 residues. Here the CDR3 DNA reads TGTGCCAGCAGTTTGGGGGGAGGACTGCACACCGGGGAGCTGTTTTTT. It codes for CASSLGGGLHTGELFF.

CDR3 in DNA: TGTGCCATCGGGTCAGTGGATAATTCACCCCTCCACTTT. This codes for CAIGSVDNSPLHF. The chain couples TRBV10-3 to TRBJ1-6, with D hard to call. This CDR3 spans 13 amino acids. V lost 8 bases and J 5 bases, leaving 10 bases between the germline ends. Germline CDR1 is ENHRY and CDR2 is SYGVKD.

The rearrangement uses TRBV28 and TRBJ1-5; 7 bases are a match to TRBD1. The V gene end was trimmed by 6 bases and the J gene end by 7 bases; junction bases not matched to a gene: 12. Germline assignment: CDR1 MDHEN and CDR2 SYDVKM. This CDR3 is built from 15 residues. CDR3 in DNA: TGTGCCAGCAGCTCCCCAGACAGGGTGGACCAGCCCCAGCATTTT. This codes for CASSSPDRVDQPQHF.

V is TRBV10-3 and J is TRBJ2-5, with TRBD1 matching over 10 bases. CDR3 length: 14 amino acids. Germline CDR1 is ENHRY and CDR2 is SYGVKD. The V and J ends lost 6 bases and 3 bases, in that order; junction bases with no gene match: 4. The CDR3 sequence: CAISPDRGKETQYF. CDR3 DNA sequence: TGTGCCATCAGCCCGGACAGGGGGAAAGAGACCCAGTACTTC.

This chain uses TRBV5-4 with TRBJ2-3, with a possible D match to TRBD2 (6 bases). CDR3 length: 16 amino acids. V was shortened by 2 bases and J by 1 base, with 14 bases between the two germline ends. The V gene's germline CDR1 is SGHNT and CDR2 YYREEE (reference sequence). In DNA, the CDR3 is TGTGCCAGCAGCTTCATTCGGGGGTCTGGCACAGATACGCAGTATTTT. Encoded protein: CASSFIRGSGTDTQYF.

This chain links TRBV27 with TRBJ2-1; TRBD2 is a possible D gene (6 bases). In germline, CDR1 is MNHEY, CDR2 SMNVEV (reference sequence). V lost 3 bases and J 7 bases, leaving 10 bases between the germline ends. The CDR3 has 13 residues. The CDR3 nucleotides read TGTGCCAGCAGTTTGACTAGTTGGAATGAGCAGTTCTTC. It encodes CASSLTSWNEQFF.

The chain has TRBV4-2 and TRBJ1-5, with a possible D match to TRBD1 (5 bases). The CDR3 contains 15 residues. Looked up from germline, CDR1 is LGHNA and CDR2 is YNFKEQ. Trimming stripped 5 bases from V and 8 bases from J, with 19 bases between. The CDR3 loop is CASSARQLMTEPQHF. DNA for the CDR3: TGTGCCAGCAGCGCCAGACAGTTGATGACAGAGCCCCAGCATTTT.

The V call is TRBV21-1, the J call TRBJ2-7. TRBV21-1 is deemed a pseudogene. There are 15 residues in the CDR3. DNA for the CDR3: TGTGCCAGCGCGTCGGGGCTATGCACGCGGTACGAGCAGTACTTC. Its translation: CASASGLCTRYEQYF.

The chain couples TRBV27 to TRBJ2-1; 11 nucleotides match TRBD2. Looked up from germline, CDR1 is MNHEY and CDR2 is SMNVEV (reference sequence). This CDR3 has 16 residues. V shed 5 bases, J shed 6 bases, and the junction held 9 bases outside the gene matches. CDR3 loop: CASSAERTSGFNEQFF. As DNA, the CDR3 is TGTGCCAGCAGTGCCGAGCGGACTAGCGGGTTCAATGAGCAGTTCTTC.

The chain links TRBV29-1 to TRBJ1-1; the match to TRBD1 covers 8 bases. The CDR3 loop spans 13 amino acids. The J segment lost 6 bases and the V segment lost 8 bases, leaving 11 bases of the junction unmatched. CDR1 SQVTM and CDR2 ANQGSEA come from the germline V gene. The chain's CDR3 is CSLKRMGQAEAFF. CDR3 nucleotide sequence: TGCAGCCTCAAACGAATGGGACAGGCTGAAGCTTTCTTT.

The V call is TRBV20-1, the J call TRBJ1-6, with D possibly TRBD1 on 5 matching bases. The CDR3 is made up of 11 amino acids. Between the trimmed V and J ends, which lost 6 bases and 8 bases, there was a span of 8 bases. The germline gives CDR1 DFQATT, CDR2 SNEGSKA (reference sequence). CDR3 region: CSAGGHSPLHF. The CDR3 DNA reads as TGCAGTGCGGGGGGACATTCACCCCTCCACTTT.